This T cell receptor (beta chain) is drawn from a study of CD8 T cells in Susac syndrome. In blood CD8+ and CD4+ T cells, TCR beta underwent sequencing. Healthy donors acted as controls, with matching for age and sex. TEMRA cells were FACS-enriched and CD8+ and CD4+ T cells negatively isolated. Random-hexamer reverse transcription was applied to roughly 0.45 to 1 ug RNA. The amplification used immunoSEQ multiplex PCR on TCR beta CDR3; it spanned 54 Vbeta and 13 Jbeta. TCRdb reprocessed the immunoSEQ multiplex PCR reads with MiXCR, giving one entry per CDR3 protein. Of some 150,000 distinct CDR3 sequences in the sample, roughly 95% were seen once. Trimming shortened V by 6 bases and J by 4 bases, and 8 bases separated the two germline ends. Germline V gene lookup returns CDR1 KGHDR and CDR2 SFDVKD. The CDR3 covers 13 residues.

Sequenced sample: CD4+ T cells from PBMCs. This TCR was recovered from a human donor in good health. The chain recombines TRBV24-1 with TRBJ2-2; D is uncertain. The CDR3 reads CATSPGFTGELFF. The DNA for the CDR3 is TGTGCCACCAGTCCCGGTTTCACCGGGGAGCTGTTTTTT.